This T cell receptor beta chain derives from a study of beta chain features in type 1 diabetes. Study-level points and caveats: Shorter TCRB CDR3s, moderately but significantly so, marked every one of the four CD4+ subsets in Type 1 diabetes patients. Researchers reported that naive, central memory and Treg TCRB repertoires appeared more similar in patients than in healthy donors.

Using CD45RO/CCR7/CD25/CD127/CD95/CD27, CD4+ naive, central memory, regulatory and stem cell-like memory cells were sorted. Once sorted, every population was more than 95% pure. Sequenced material consisted of expressed TCRB transcripts (all of the isolated RNA was reverse transcribed). Using immunoSEQ multiplex PCR, the repertoire was profiled, and TCRdb retains in-frame clones only, with some absent. The sample consists of approximately 150,000 clones, roughly 10% of them appearing once. With respect to this clone: Its specificity is unknown.

The germline gives CDR1 SGHNT, CDR2 YYREEE (reference sequence). The ends were cut back, 4 bases at V and 9 bases at J, with 19 bases in the middle. This CDR3 comprises 14 residues. The sequence was obtained from a man younger than 40 with type 1 diabetes. The chain links TRBV5-4 to TRBJ2-5; a possible D gene is TRBD2 (5 bases). The material sequenced was central memory CD4+ T cells from blood. The DNA of the CDR3 is TGTGCCAGCAGCAGTGGGGTAGACCGAGCGGCCCAGTACTTC. It encodes CASSSGVDRAAQYF.